This passage covers 28 T cell receptor beta chains from one sample sequenced in a study of PD-L1 blockade in urothelial cancer. The table came from immunoSEQ multiplex PCR; TCRdb's copy has only in-frame clones and leaves some out. The repertoire consists of tens of thousands of clones, with 82% occurring once and the leading ten covering more than 3%. The sequenced sample was PBMCs, obtained around atezolizumab (anti-PD-L1) treatment. The receptors stem from a man between 65 and 79 years old with urothelial cancer.

CDR3 sequence reads: CASSKEGTEAFF. In DNA form, the CDR3 reads TGTGCCAGCAGCAAGGAGGGCACTGAAGCTTTCTTT. The genes are TRBV11-2 and TRBJ1-1; no definite D call. This CDR3 has 12 residues. Per germline, CDR1 SGHAT and CDR2 FQNNGV. Trimming took 5 bases from V and 4 from J, leaving 8 bases between them.

The chain combines TRBV28 with TRBJ1-4; maybe TRBD1 (6 bases). V was shortened by 2 bases and J by 0 bases, with 10 bases between the two germline ends. Germline values: CDR1 MDHEN, CDR2 SYDVKM. This CDR3 has 16 residues. The CDR3 DNA reads TGTGCCAGCAGTTTACCAGGGGAAGCAACTAATGAAAAACTGTTTTTT. Encoded protein: CASSLPGEATNEKLFF.

The chain is built from TRBV7-2 and TRBJ2-7; TRBD2 aligns across 8 bases. CDR3 length equals 14 residues. The trim removed 6 bases at V and 4 bases at J, leaving 8 bases unmatched. CDR1 is SGHTA and CDR2 is FQGNSA in the germline V gene. CDR3 DNA sequence: TGTGCCAGCAGTCAGAGACTAGCGCCTTACGAGCAGTACTTC. It yields the protein CASSQRLAPYEQYF.

The chain joins TRBV4-3 to TRBJ1-3; maybe TRBD1 (6 bases). V lost 0 bases, J lost 0 bases, and 18 bases lay in between. The CDR3 is 19 amino acids. In germline, CDR1 is LGHNA, CDR2 YSLEER. The CDR3 DNA reads as TGCGCCAGCAGCCAAGATGTGGTTGGACAGATCATCTCTGGAAACACCATATATTTT. Amino acids: CASSQDVVGQIISGNTIYF.

This chain links TRBV9 with TRBJ1-3; D unresolved. From germline, CDR1 is SGDLS and CDR2 YYNGEE. This CDR3 is built from 16 residues. V lost 0 bases and J lost 1, with 11 bases in between. The CDR3, as DNA: TGTGCCAGCAGCGTAGGTGGGAGCGTGTCTGGAAACACCATATATTTT. Its protein is CASSVGGSVSGNTIYF.

DNA for the CDR3: TGTGCCAGCAGCGCCAGGGGGCAAGGCTATGGCTACACCTTC. Its protein is CASSARGQGYGYTF. The V and J genes are TRBV6-1 and TRBJ1-2; 8 bases line up with TRBD1. Germline-derived CDR1 and CDR2 are MNHNS and SASEGT. J lost 4 bases, V lost 6 bases, and 7 bases had no gene match. The CDR3 loop spans 14 amino acids.

The chain recombines TRBV7-2 with TRBJ2-2, with D possibly being TRBD2 (6 bases). Trimming stripped 5 bases from V and 2 bases from J, with 15 bases between. The CDR3 extends over 16 amino acids. Germline CDR1 SGHTA, CDR2 FQGNSA. The CDR3 nucleotides are TGTGCCAGCAGCCCCGGACTAATGTCTAACACCGGGGAGCTGTTTTTT. Its translation: CASSPGLMSNTGELFF.

This rearrangement joins TRBV27 to TRBJ2-7; the match to TRBD1 covers 8 bases. Trimming cost V 4 bases and J 7 bases; bases outside gene matches: 3. The CDR3 consists of 12 residues. The V gene's germline CDR1 is MNHEY and CDR2 SMNVEV (reference sequence). For the CDR3, the DNA is TGTGCCAGCAGTTCTACAGGGGGGGAGCAGTACTTC. It is translated as CASSSTGGEQYF.

This clone was found once. The rearrangement uses TRBV10-3 and TRBJ2-3; TRBD2 matches at 12 bases. V was clipped by 6 bases and J by 0 bases; unmatched bases: 1. Germline lookup yields CDR1 ENHRY and CDR2 SYGVKD. The CDR3 spans 15 residues. For the CDR3, the DNA is TGTGCCATCAGAGGACTAGCGGGGAGCACAGATACGCAGTATTTT. Protein sequence: CAIRGLAGSTDTQYF.

V and J are TRBV5-8 and TRBJ2-1, with 7 bases lining up with TRBD2. Trimming at V came to 2 bases and at J to 1 base, leaving 3 bases not matched to a gene. This CDR3 contains 15 residues. The germline V gene has CDR1 SGHTS and CDR2 YDEGEE. Here the CDR3 reads CASSLAGISYNEQFF. The CDR3 region has the DNA TGTGCCAGCAGCTTAGCGGGGATTTCCTACAATGAGCAGTTCTTC.

This clone was found once. V is TRBV4-2 and J is TRBJ2-3, with D unclear. Trimming removed 3 bases at V and 4 bases at J, with 8 bases between. The CDR3 consists of 13 residues. The V gene's germline CDR1 is LGHNA and CDR2 YNFKEQ. In DNA form, the CDR3 reads TGTGCCAGCAGCCAGGTCACAGCAGATACGCAGTATTTT. Protein: CASSQVTADTQYF.

J is TRBJ2-2 and V is TRBV21-1; TRBD1, the D gene given by the table, was not confirmed from the DNA. TRBV21-1 represents a pseudogene. This CDR3 contains 15 residues. As DNA, the CDR3 is TGTGCCAGCAGCGCACAGGGACCCGACACCGGGGAGCTGTTTTTT. It codes for CASSAQGPDTGELFF.

CDR3 in amino acids: CASSSEGLFETGELFF. CDR3 coding DNA: TGTGCCAGCAGCTCCGAGGGACTGTTTGAGACCGGGGAGCTGTTTTTT. V and J are TRBV7-8 and TRBJ2-2; TRBD2 might be the D (6 bases). V was trimmed by 4 bases and J by 5 bases, leaving 17 bases between them. CDR3 length: 16 amino acids. Germline loops: CDR1 SGHVS, CDR2 FQNEAQ.

The chain joins TRBV5-1 to TRBJ1-1, with a tentative D call TRBD1 (5 bases). This CDR3 has 14 amino acids. The V gene's germline CDR1 is SGHRS and CDR2 YFSETQ. V was clipped by 5 bases and J by 0 bases, with 11 bases between them. CDR3 bases: TGCGCCAGCAGACCTAGACAGATGAACACTGAAGCTTTCTTT. This translates into CASRPRQMNTEAFF.

The chain employs TRBV7-2 and TRBJ2-7; no firm D call. From germline, CDR1 is SGHTA and CDR2 FQGNSA. Trimming pared 5 bases from V and 1 base from J, leaving 12 bases between. This CDR3 contains 14 residues. The CDR3 reads CASSRVQKSYEQYF. The DNA for the CDR3 is TGTGCCAGCAGCCGGGTCCAAAAGTCCTACGAGCAGTACTTC.

CDR3 loop: CASSPSETQYF. Here the CDR3 DNA reads TGTGCCAGCAGCCCCTCAGAGACCCAGTACTTC. The rearrangement joins TRBV7-8 to TRBJ2-5, with D unclear. The CDR3 sequence is 11 residues long. Trimming stripped 5 bases from V and 4 bases from J, with 5 bases between. CDR1 and CDR2 from the germline V gene are SGHVS and FQNEAQ.

The chain recombines TRBV6-5 with TRBJ2-2; the D gene is possibly TRBD2 (6 bases). Germline V gene data show CDR1 as MNHEY and CDR2 as SVGAGI. V was pared by 6 bases and J by 5 bases, with 10 bases between. CDR3 size: 13 residues. The CDR3 nucleotides are TGTGCCAGCAGAAGGGGAGGAACCGGGGAGCTGTTTTTT. This codes for CASRRGGTGELFF.

The chain couples TRBV28 to TRBJ2-2; D possibly corresponds to TRBD2 (5 bases). This CDR3 has 16 residues. V was trimmed by 7 bases and J by 0 bases, leaving 15 bases between them. Per germline, CDR1 MDHEN and CDR2 SYDVKM. The CDR3: CASKGTADANTGELFF. As DNA, the CDR3 is TGTGCCAGCAAGGGAACAGCGGACGCGAACACCGGGGAGCTGTTTTTT.

The chain uses TRBV27 and TRBJ1-2; 9 nucleotides line up with TRBD1. CDR3 length: 14 residues. The ends lost 6 bases at V and 4 bases at J; junction bases unmatched: 6. CDR1 is MNHEY, CDR2 SMNVEV, per germline (reference sequence). This chain's CDR3 is CASSLQGAAYGYTF. The CDR3 nucleotides are TGTGCCAGCAGCCTACAGGGGGCTGCCTATGGCTACACCTTC.

This clone appeared a single time. The CDR3 coding sequence is TGTGCCAGCAGTTTCCAGGGAAGCTCCTACGAGCAGTACTTC. Protein product: CASSFQGSSYEQYF. V and J are TRBV28 and TRBJ2-7; TRBD1 is a possible D gene (5 bases). There are 14 residues in the CDR3. Per germline, CDR1 MDHEN and CDR2 SYDVKM. V gave up 3 bases and J gave up 0 bases, with 9 bases separating them.

The genes are TRBV6-1 and TRBJ1-5, with D possibly being TRBD1 (5 bases). The CDR3 is 15 residues long. Between the trimmed V and J ends, which lost 2 bases and 0 bases, there was a span of 8 bases. Germline V gene lookup returns CDR1 MNHNS and CDR2 SASEGT. Here the CDR3 reads CASSELDSSNQPQHF. The CDR3 bases are TGTGCCAGCAGTGAACTTGACAGTAGCAATCAGCCCCAGCATTTT.

The chain joins TRBV4-2 to TRBJ2-5; maybe TRBD2 (5 bases). The CDR3 is 18 residues long. V was shortened by 4 bases and J by 2 bases, with 23 bases between the two germline ends. Germline-derived CDR1 and CDR2 are LGHNA and YNFKEQ. CDR3 sequence: CASSLRLKSDDLQETQYF. CDR3 in DNA: TGTGCCAGCAGCCTTCGACTAAAATCGGACGACTTACAAGAGACCCAGTACTTC.

The chain uses TRBV6-6 and TRBJ2-2; TRBD2 matches at 9 bases. Trimming removed 6 bases from V and 5 bases from J; junction bases left unmatched: 1. The CDR3 sequence is 13 residues long. Per the germline V gene, CDR1 is MNHNY and CDR2 is SVGAGI (reference sequence). The CDR3 region has the DNA TGTGCCAGCAGCCTAGCGGGAACCGGGGAGCTGTTTTTT. This encodes CASSLAGTGELFF.

The CDR3 nucleotides are TGTGCCAGCAGCTACGGGGACAGGGAAAGTGGCTACACCTTC. Residues: CASSYGDRESGYTF. This sequence joins TRBV6-5 and TRBJ1-2, with 9 bases aligning to TRBD1. The germline V gene has CDR1 MNHEY and CDR2 SVGAGI. CDR3 length: 14 residues. J was trimmed by 7 bases and V by 6 bases; bases with no gene match: 9.

The genes are TRBV6-5 and TRBJ1-1, with D unclear. CDR3 size: 11 residues. In germline, CDR1 is MNHEY, CDR2 SVGAGI. The germline V and J ends were trimmed by 7 bases and 9 bases, with 12 bases remaining between them. The CDR3, as DNA: TGTGCCAGCACCTCTGAGCTGAAAGCTTTCTTT. This encodes CASTSELKAFF.

In DNA form, the CDR3 reads TGCGCCAGCAGCTTGGAAGCGGGAGGCACAGATACGCAGTATTTT. The encoded protein is CASSLEAGGTDTQYF. The rearrangement links TRBV5-1 to TRBJ2-3; 8 bases are a match to TRBD2. The CDR3 has 15 residues. Germline CDR1 is SGHRS and CDR2 is YFSETQ. The V segment lost 0 bases and the J segment 1 base; nucleotides outside the gene matches: 1.

This clone was seen a single time. The chain combines TRBV10-3 with TRBJ2-1, with TRBD2 as a possible D gene (6 bases). V dropped 6 bases and J dropped 8 bases, with 11 bases sitting between them. The length of the CDR3 is 12 residues. Per the germline V gene, CDR1 is ENHRY and CDR2 is SYGVKD. CDR3 residues: CAISSTGDEQFF. The CDR3 nucleotides read TGTGCCATCAGCTCGACGGGGGATGAGCAGTTCTTC.

The chain recombines TRBV30 with TRBJ2-1; 7 bases match TRBD1. Germline V gene sequence: CDR1 GTSNPN, CDR2 SVGIG (reference sequence). V trimming: 2 bases; J trimming: 7 bases; junction bases outside the gene matches: 8. This CDR3 region has 14 residues. CDR3 DNA: TGTGCCTGGAGTTCGGGACAGCGTCAAAATGAGCAGTTCTTC. As protein: CAWSSGQRQNEQFF.